The clone carrying this T cell receptor (beta chain) came up a few times. Both TRBC1 and TRBC2 were covered by a beta constant-region primer of two equimolar oligonucleotides. TCRdb reanalysed the UMI-ligation and nested PCR reads using MiXCR and keeps one entry per CDR3 protein. Here the sample spans 37,000 or so distinct CDR3 sequences, 13% being singletons. This record comes from a study of naive and memory T cell subsets. With 8 bases removed from V and 4 bases from J, the gap between germline ends came to 18 bases. The germline gives CDR1 SGHTS, CDR2 YDEGEE. CDR3 length: 14 residues. This TCR came from a human donor in good health. The chain carries TRBV5-8 and TRBJ1-2; a possible D gene is TRBD1 (5 bases). The sample comprised effector memory CD4+ T cells from blood. Subset given: effector memory, CD45RA- CD27-. CDR3 sequence (DNA): TGTGCCAGTAAAAACAGGTGGCTGCCCTATGGCTACACCTTC. It encodes CASKNRWLPYGYTF.